Below, 2 T cell receptor beta chains from the same sample are listed, as sequenced in a study of cytomegalovirus exposure and HLA in healthy donors. 60 Vbeta and 13 Jbeta primers were used in PCR. Using immunoSEQ multiplex PCR, the repertoire was profiled, and TCRdb retains in-frame clones only, with some absent. The sample holds some 120,000 clones, 74% seen once. What was sequenced was PBMCs. The receptors stem from a man aged 35-49 years in good health and CMV-seropositive.

The rearrangement joins TRBV29-1 to TRBJ1-1; 8 positions agree with TRBD1. V shed 5 bases, J shed 4 bases, and the junction held 6 bases outside the gene matches. Germline-derived CDR1 and CDR2 are SQVTM and ANQGSEA. The CDR3 is made up of 13 amino acids. The DNA of the CDR3 is TGCAGCGTTACCCAGGGGGCGGGCACTGAAGCTTTCTTT. Translation: CSVTQGAGTEAFF.

This sequence joins TRBV29-1 and TRBJ2-1, with TRBD2 matching 12 bases. The CDR3 loop spans 16 amino acids. Germline V gene lookup returns CDR1 SQVTM and CDR2 ANQGSEA. Losses at the gene ends were 8 bases for V and 4 bases for J; bases not matched to a gene: 12. The CDR3 protein is CSFSGTSGQHYNEQFF. CDR3 nucleotides: TGCAGCTTCTCCGGGACTAGCGGGCAACATTACAATGAGCAGTTCTTC.